This TCR beta chain was captured by sequencing in a study of blood T cell repertoires in COVID-19. Clones were sequenced by immunoSEQ multiplex PCR, and TCRdb holds only the in-frame ones, with some missing. Of 90,000 to 120,000 clones in the sample, around four fifths were seen once. Germline-derived CDR1 and CDR2 are SGHAT and FQNNGV. V lost 5 bases and J 2 bases, leaving 13 bases between the germline ends. The CDR3 sequence is 15 residues long. The sample comprised peripheral blood. The sequence came from a man between 65 and 85 years old with acute or convalescent COVID-19. J is TRBJ1-3 and V is TRBV11-2; D gene ambiguous. The CDR3 region has the DNA TGTGCCAGCAGCCCCCATTCAGGCGCTGGAAACACCATATATTTT. It translates to CASSPHSGAGNTIYF.